This entry features one TCR beta chain sequence. With 3 bases removed from V and 6 bases from J, the gap between germline ends came to 18 bases. In germline, CDR1 is SGDLS, CDR2 YYNGEE. This CDR3 comprises 15 residues. Reverse transcription of roughly 0.5 to 1 ug RNA used random hexamers. TCRdb called the immunoSEQ multiplex PCR reads again in MiXCR, with one record for every CDR3 protein. The table shows 85,000 to 130,000 distinct CDR3 sequences, with roughly 94% occurring only once. The sample comes from a study of CD8 T cells in Susac syndrome. The chain links TRBV9 to TRBJ1-1; the D gene is possibly TRBD1 (5 bases). The source is a human donor with Susac syndrome. The sequenced material came from CD8+ T cells from PBMCs. This CDR3 is CASSAPGMGEAEAFF. The CDR3 bases are TGTGCCAGCAGCGCACCTGGAATGGGGGAGGCTGAAGCTTTCTTT. The full variable domain, with the rest looked up from reference TRBV9 and TRBJ1-1, is DSGVTQTPKHLITATGQRVTLRCSPRSGDLSVYWYQQSLDQGLQFLIQYYNGEERAKGNILERFSAQQFPDLHSELNLSSLELGDSALYFCASSAPGMGEAEAFFGQGTRLTVV.